The source of this T cell receptor beta chain is a study of OX40 agonist ivuxolimab in advanced cancers. Study-level background: The study enrolled dose-escalation patients with hepatocellular carcinoma, melanoma, renal cell or head and neck cancer.

Using immunoSEQ multiplex PCR, the repertoire was profiled, and TCRdb retains in-frame clones only, with some absent. The table lists about 64,000 clones, about 87% of them singletons. Autoimmune disease history or systemic immunosuppression disqualified patients. Germline values: CDR1 SGHTA, CDR2 FQGNSA. Trimming pared 5 bases from V and 6 bases from J, leaving 11 bases between. CDR3 length equals 12 residues. General study findings and limits: The CD4+ and CD8+ T cells in the blood had expanded clonally by week 6 at 0.1 to 3.0 mg/kg. Expanded clones were, on average, more numerous in CD8+ T cells than in CD4+.

Remarks on this clone: Its antigen is still unknown.

The source material was CD4+ or CD8+ T cells sorted from blood, sampled in a trial of the OX40 agonist ivuxolimab. The sequence came from an adult with an advanced solid tumor such as melanoma, head and neck, liver or kidney cancer. The rearrangement joins TRBV7-2 to TRBJ2-7, with D possibly being TRBD2 (5 bases). The chain's CDR3 is CASSLFRGEQYF. Written as DNA, the CDR3 is TGTGCCAGCAGCCTCTTCCGGGGCGAGCAGTACTTC. The whole variable domain, filled in from reference TRBV7-2 and TRBJ2-7, reads GAGVSQSPSNKVTEKGKDVELRCDPISGHTALYWYRQSLGQGLEFLIYFQGNSAPDKSGLPSDRFSAERTGGSVSTLTIQRTQQEDSAVYLCASSLFRGEQYFGPGTRLTVT.